Sequencing of this TCR beta chain was carried out in a study of blood T cells in healthy people across ages. This clonotype was seen many times. Its antigen is unidentified. Study conclusions and caveats: PBMCs left unsorted prevented a conclusive naive versus antigen-experienced comparison. Researchers judged that diversity estimates from one million T cells fell short of true values.

PCR was performed a second time for about 6 to 12 cycles using a sample-barcoded 5' primer and a J-beta primer mix. Samples each returned at least 3 million CDR3-containing paired-end reads. TCRdb recomputed calls from the 5' RACE reads with MiXCR, one row per CDR3 protein. Of around 1.7 million distinct CDR3 sequences listed, about 30% are singletons. Between the trimmed V and J ends, which lost 0 bases and 0 bases, there was a span of 12 bases. In germline, CDR1 is LGHDT, CDR2 YNNKEL (reference sequence). The CDR3 has 16 residues. This sequence was found in a woman aged 25 to 39 in good health. The source material was blood. V gene TRBV3-1 combines with J gene TRBJ2-7, with D possibly called TRBD1 or TRBD2 (6 bases each). CDR3 sequence (DNA): TGTGCCAGCAGCCAAGAGGAGGGGGGAGGCTCCTACGAGCAGTACTTC. It is translated as CASSQEEGGGSYEQYF.